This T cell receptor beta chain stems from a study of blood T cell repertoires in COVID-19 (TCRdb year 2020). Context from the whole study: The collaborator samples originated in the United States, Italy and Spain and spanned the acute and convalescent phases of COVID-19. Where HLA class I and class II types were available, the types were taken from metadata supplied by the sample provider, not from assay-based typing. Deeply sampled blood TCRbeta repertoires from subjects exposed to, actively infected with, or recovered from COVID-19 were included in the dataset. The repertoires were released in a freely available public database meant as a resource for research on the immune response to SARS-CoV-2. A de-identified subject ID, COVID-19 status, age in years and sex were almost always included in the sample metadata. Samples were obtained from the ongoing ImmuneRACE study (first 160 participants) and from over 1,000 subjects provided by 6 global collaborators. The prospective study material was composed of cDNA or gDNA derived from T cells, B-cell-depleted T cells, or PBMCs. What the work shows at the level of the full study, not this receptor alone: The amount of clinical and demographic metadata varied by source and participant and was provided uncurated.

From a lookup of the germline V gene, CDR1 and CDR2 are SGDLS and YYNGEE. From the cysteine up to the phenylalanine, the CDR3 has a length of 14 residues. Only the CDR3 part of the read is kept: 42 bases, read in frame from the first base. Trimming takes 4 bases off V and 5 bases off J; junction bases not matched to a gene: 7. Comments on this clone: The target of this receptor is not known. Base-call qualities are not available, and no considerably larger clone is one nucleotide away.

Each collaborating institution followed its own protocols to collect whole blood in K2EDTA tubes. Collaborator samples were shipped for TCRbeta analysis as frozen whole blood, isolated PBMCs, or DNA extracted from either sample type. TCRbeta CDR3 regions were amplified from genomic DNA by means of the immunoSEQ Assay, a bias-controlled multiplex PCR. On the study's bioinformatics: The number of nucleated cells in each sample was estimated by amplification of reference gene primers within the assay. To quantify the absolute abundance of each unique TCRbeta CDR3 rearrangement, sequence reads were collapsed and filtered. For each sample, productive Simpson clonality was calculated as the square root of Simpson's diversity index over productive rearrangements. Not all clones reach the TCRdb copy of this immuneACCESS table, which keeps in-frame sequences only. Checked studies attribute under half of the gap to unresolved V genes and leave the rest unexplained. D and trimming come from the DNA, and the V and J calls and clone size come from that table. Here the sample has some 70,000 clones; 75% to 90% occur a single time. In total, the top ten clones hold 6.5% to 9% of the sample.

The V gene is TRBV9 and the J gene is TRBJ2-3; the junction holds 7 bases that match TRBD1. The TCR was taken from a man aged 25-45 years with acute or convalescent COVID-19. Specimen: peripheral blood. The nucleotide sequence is TGTGCCAGCAGCCCGCGAAACAGGGGAGATACGCAGTATTTT. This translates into CASSPRNRGDTQYF.